This T cell receptor beta chain derives from a study of T cell responses to AZD1222 COVID-19 vaccine. TCRdb's table, derived via immunoSEQ multiplex PCR, lists solely in-frame clones and lacks some. The repertoire holds some 170,000 clones, with about 90% as singletons. Per germline, CDR1 SGHDT and CDR2 YYEEEE. Trimming removed 0 bases from V and 2 bases from J, with 5 bases in between. The CDR3 has 14 residues. Notes on this clone: Antigen unknown.

Study-wide results and limits: Repertoires were obtained only post-peak T cell response. Baseline antibody screening turned up just a handful of seropositive AZD1222 recipients. There were vaccine-associated CD4 TCRs across spike, dominant at 160-218 and 743-854.

The rearrangement joins TRBV5-6 to TRBJ2-2; D is undetermined. Sequencing was performed on peripheral blood, taken 28 days after the second dose of the MenACWY control vaccine. This sequence was found in an adult who received the MenACWY meningococcal vaccine as a control. The CDR3 DNA reads as TGTGCCAGCAGCTTGGTCGGCAACACCGGGGAGCTGTTTTTT. It is translated as CASSLVGNTGELFF. Combining the CDR3 with reference TRBV5-6 and TRBJ2-2 gives the whole variable domain DAGVTQSPTHLIKTRGQQVTLRCSPKSGHDTVSWYQQALGQGPQFIFQYYEEEERQRGNFPDRFSGHQFPNYSSELNVNALLLGDSALYLCASSLVGNTGELFFGEGSRLTVL.